Presented here are 18 T cell receptor beta chains from one specimen sequenced in a study of T cell responses to AZD1222 COVID-19 vaccine. Produced via immunoSEQ multiplex PCR; TCRdb's table is partial and in-frame only. This repertoire shows 150,000 to 200,000 clones, around 94% found once; its top ten account for about 4%. The material was peripheral blood, obtained 28 days after the second dose of the MenACWY control vaccine. The receptors were gathered from an adult who received the MenACWY meningococcal vaccine as a control.

V usage is TRBV5-1 and J usage is TRBJ2-3, with 15 bases identical to TRBD2. CDR3 length: 19 residues. J gave up 1 base and V 2 bases, and 8 bases lay outside the gene matches. Germline V CDR1 and CDR2: SGHRS, YFSETQ. The CDR3 sequence: CASSLRTSGRAEGTDTQYF. DNA of the CDR3: TGCGCCAGCAGCTTACGGACTAGCGGGAGGGCCGAGGGCACAGATACGCAGTATTTT.

The J gene is TRBJ2-4, the V gene TRBV29-1; D uncertain. The ends were cut back, 3 bases at V and 6 bases at J, with 12 bases in the middle. The CDR3 runs 13 residues. Germline V lookup: CDR1 SQVTM, CDR2 ANQGSEA. This CDR3 reads CSVEIGKVNIQYF. In DNA form, the CDR3 reads TGCAGCGTTGAGATAGGGAAGGTAAACATTCAGTACTTC.

The CDR3 nucleotides are TGTGCCAGTAGCCCTAGCTTTTCCTACAATGAGCAGTTCTTC. Protein sequence: CASSPSFSYNEQFF. The rearrangement links TRBV19 to TRBJ2-1; a possible D gene is TRBD2 (5 bases). Germline lookup yields CDR1 LNHDA and CDR2 SQIVND (reference sequence). The CDR3 totals 14 residues. V was pared by 6 bases and J by 1 base, with 10 bases between.

This clone was recorded only once. The chain links TRBV5-1 to TRBJ2-1, with 9 bases fitting TRBD2. This CDR3 has 16 amino acids. V was pared by 0 bases and J by 8 bases, with 9 bases of the junction left unmatched. Germline V gene lookup returns CDR1 SGHRS and CDR2 YFSETQ. CDR3 sequence: CASSLDRLADRHEQFF. Written as DNA, the CDR3 is TGCGCCAGCAGCTTGGATAGACTAGCGGACCGACATGAGCAGTTCTTC.

The chain joins TRBV27 to TRBJ1-2; tentatively, D is TRBD1 (5 bases). V was clipped by 0 bases and J by 4 bases, with 9 bases between them. This CDR3 has 14 amino acids. Germline V gene sequence: CDR1 MNHEY, CDR2 SMNVEV (reference sequence). The CDR3 DNA reads as TGTGCCAGCAGTTTATCTAGACAGTCCTATGGCTACACCTTC. Protein: CASSLSRQSYGYTF.

A single count supports this clone. The chain joins TRBV7-9 to TRBJ2-5; D is possibly TRBD1 or TRBD2 (5 bases each). Trimming cost V 5 bases and J 0 bases, with 10 bases left between them. This CDR3 contains 14 residues. Germline loops: CDR1 SEHNR, CDR2 FQNEAQ (reference sequence). CDR3 residues: CASSPGRNQETQYF. For the CDR3, the DNA is TGTGCCAGCAGCCCGGGACGGAACCAAGAGACCCAGTACTTC.

The rearrangement joins TRBV2 to TRBJ1-2; 8 nucleotides agree with TRBD1. Trimming removed 6 bases from V and 4 bases from J; junction bases left unmatched: 10. Germline V gene lookup returns CDR1 SNHLY and CDR2 FYNNEI. CDR3 size: 15 residues. The chain's CDR3 is CASSAQGQERYGYTF. Written as DNA, the CDR3 is TGTGCCAGCAGCGCTCAGGGACAGGAACGCTATGGCTACACCTTC.

This rearrangement joins TRBV27 to TRBJ2-7; D is perhaps TRBD1 (6 bases). With 6 bases removed from V and 6 bases from J, the gap between germline ends came to 18 bases. The germline V gene encodes CDR1 MNHEY and CDR2 SMNVEV (reference sequence). The length of the CDR3 is 14 residues. CDR3 DNA: TGTGCCAGCAGACCCGGGACATCCTTCTCCGAGCAGTACTTC. Translation gives CASRPGTSFSEQYF.

The CDR3 reads CASGPAGDLGPEQYF. The CDR3 coding sequence is TGTGCTAGTGGTCCGGCGGGAGACCTGGGCCCCGAGCAGTACTTC. The rearrangement joins TRBV12-5 to TRBJ2-7; 7 bases match TRBD2. V trimming: 5 bases; J trimming: 6 bases; junction bases outside the gene matches: 13. Germline V gives CDR1 LGHNT, CDR2 FRNRAP. CDR3 size: 15 residues. The complete variable domain, with remaining parts taken from reference TRBV12-5 and TRBJ2-7, reads DARVTQTPRHKVTEMGQEVTMRCQPILGHNTVFWYRQTMMQGLELLAYFRNRAPLDDSGMPKDRFSAEMPDATLATLKIQPSEPRDSAVYFCASGPAGDLGPEQYFGPGTRLTVT.

This clone was counted only a few times. The chain is built from TRBV6-1 and TRBJ1-5; 7 nucleotides align to TRBD1. Germline V lookup: CDR1 MNHNS, CDR2 SASEGT. The CDR3 sequence is 14 residues long. After removal of 3 bases from V and 2 bases from J, the junction contained 1 base not matched to a gene. The CDR3 coding sequence is TGTGCCAGCAGTGACCAGGGGGGCAATCAGCCCCAGCATTTT. Its protein product is CASSDQGGNQPQHF.

The rearrangement joins TRBV14 to TRBJ2-1, with 9 bases fitting TRBD2. Germline lookup yields CDR1 SGHDN and CDR2 FVKESK. V trimming: 3 bases; J trimming: 8 bases; junction bases outside the gene matches: 14. This CDR3 contains 17 residues. CDR3 bases: TGTGCCAGCAGCCAGGTCGCGGGAGGGCCTTATGGGCATGAGCAGTTCTTC. It translates to CASSQVAGGPYGHEQFF.

The chain links TRBV3-1 (or the pseudogene TRBV3-2) to TRBJ1-4; D gene ambiguous. The CDR3 extends over 16 amino acids. CDR1 and CDR2 from the germline V gene are LGHDT and YNNKEL (reference sequence). Trimming shortened V by 0 bases and J by 8 bases, and 16 bases separated the two germline ends. DNA of the CDR3: TGTGCCAGCAGCCAAGATCTTCAACCCGTTGGGGAAAAACTGTTTTTT. Its protein is CASSQDLQPVGEKLFF.

V gene TRBV7-3 combines with J gene TRBJ2-1, with 8 bases matching TRBD1. The length of the CDR3 is 13 residues. Germline V gene lookup returns CDR1 SGHTA and CDR2 FQGTGA. Unmatched junction bases numbered 4, after V lost 2 bases and J lost 10 bases. The CDR3 sequence is CASSLSRQGEQFF. CDR3 DNA: TGTGCCAGCAGCTTATCCCGACAGGGGGAGCAGTTCTTC.

The rearrangement links TRBV25-1 to TRBJ2-5; D perhaps matches TRBD1 (5 bases). V lost 7 bases and J 1 base, leaving 7 bases between the germline ends. Per the germline V gene, CDR1 is MGHDK and CDR2 is SYGVNS. The CDR3 has 12 amino acids. CDR3 in DNA: TGTGCCAGCACCGACAGCCAAGAGACCCAGTACTTC. The encoded protein is CASTDSQETQYF.

V is TRBV5-6 and J is TRBJ1-1, with unresolved D. Looked up from germline, CDR1 is SGHDT and CDR2 is YYEEEE. Trimming took off 4 bases at V and 10 bases at J, with 17 bases between the two ends. This CDR3 has 13 residues. The chain's CDR3 is CASSPGRGLIAFF. In DNA, the CDR3 is TGTGCCAGCAGCCCCGGCAGAGGTTTAATAGCTTTCTTT.

J is TRBJ2-2 and V is TRBV3-1 (or the pseudogene TRBV3-2); possibly TRBD1 for D (5 bases). Germline V gives CDR1 LGHDT, CDR2 YNNKEL (reference sequence). The germline V and J ends were trimmed by 0 bases and 15 bases, with 14 bases remaining between them. The CDR3 totals 13 residues. The CDR3 sequence is CASSQDLGQGMFF. The CDR3 nucleotides read TGTGCCAGCAGCCAAGACTTGGGGCAGGGAATGTTTTTT.

The gene calls are TRBV24-1 and TRBJ2-1, with 14 bases aligning to TRBD2. Per germline, CDR1 KGHDR and CDR2 SFDVKD. V lost 4 bases, J lost 7 bases, and 8 bases stayed unmatched. This CDR3 contains 17 residues. CDR3 sequence reads: CATSDRGTSGSLNEQFF. The CDR3 DNA reads as TGTGCCACCAGTGACCGGGGGACTAGCGGGAGTTTAAATGAGCAGTTCTTC.

The chain couples TRBV4-3 to TRBJ1-2; possibly TRBD1 for D (6 bases). V was trimmed by 0 bases and J by 4 bases, leaving 12 bases between them. Germline loops: CDR1 LGHNA, CDR2 YSLEER. CDR3 length: 15 residues. CDR3: CASSQDRGGGYGYTF. CDR3 bases: TGCGCCAGCAGCCAAGATCGGGGAGGGGGCTATGGCTACACCTTC.